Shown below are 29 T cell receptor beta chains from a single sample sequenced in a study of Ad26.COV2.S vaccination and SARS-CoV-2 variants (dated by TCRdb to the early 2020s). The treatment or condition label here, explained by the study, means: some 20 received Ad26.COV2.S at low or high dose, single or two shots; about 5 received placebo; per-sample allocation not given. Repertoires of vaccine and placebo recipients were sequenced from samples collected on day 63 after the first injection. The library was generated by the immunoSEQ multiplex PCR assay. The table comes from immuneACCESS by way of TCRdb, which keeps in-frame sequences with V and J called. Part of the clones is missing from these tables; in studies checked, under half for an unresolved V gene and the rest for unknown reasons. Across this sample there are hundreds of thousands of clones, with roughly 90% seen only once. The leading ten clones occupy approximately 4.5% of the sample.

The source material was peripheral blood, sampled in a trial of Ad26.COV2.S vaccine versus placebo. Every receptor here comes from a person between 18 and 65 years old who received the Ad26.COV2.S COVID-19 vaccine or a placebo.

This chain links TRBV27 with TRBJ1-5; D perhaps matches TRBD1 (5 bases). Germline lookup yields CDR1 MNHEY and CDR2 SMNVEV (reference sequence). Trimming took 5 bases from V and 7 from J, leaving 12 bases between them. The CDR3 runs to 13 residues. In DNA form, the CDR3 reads TGTGCCAGCAGTCCATCCCCAGGGCAGCCCCAGCATTTT. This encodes CASSPSPGQPQHF.

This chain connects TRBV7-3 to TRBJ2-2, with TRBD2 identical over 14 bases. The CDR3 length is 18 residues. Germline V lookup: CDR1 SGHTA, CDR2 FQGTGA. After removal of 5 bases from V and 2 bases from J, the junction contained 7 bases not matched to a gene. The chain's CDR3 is CASSLGLAGAINTGELFF. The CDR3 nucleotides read TGTGCCAGCAGCCTGGGACTAGCGGGGGCCATAAACACCGGGGAGCTGTTTTTT. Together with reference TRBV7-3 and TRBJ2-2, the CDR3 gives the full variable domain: GAGVSQTPSNKVTEKGKYVELRCDPISGHTALYWYRQSLGQGPEFLIYFQGTGAADDSGLPNDRFFAVRPEGSVSTLKIQRTERGDSAVYLCASSLGLAGAINTGELFFGEGSRLTVL.

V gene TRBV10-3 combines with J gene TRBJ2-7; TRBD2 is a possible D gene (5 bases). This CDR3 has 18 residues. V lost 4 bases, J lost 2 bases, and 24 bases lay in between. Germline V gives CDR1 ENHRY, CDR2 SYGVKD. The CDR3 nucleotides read TGTGCCATCAGTGCGGGCTTCAGAGAGGGAGCGCCGACCTACGAGCAGTACTTC. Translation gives CAISAGFREGAPTYEQYF.

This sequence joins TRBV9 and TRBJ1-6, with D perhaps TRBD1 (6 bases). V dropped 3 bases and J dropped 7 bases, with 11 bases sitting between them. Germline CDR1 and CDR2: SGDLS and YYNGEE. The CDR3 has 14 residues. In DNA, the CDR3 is TGTGCCAGCAGCGAGGGACAACCCAATTCACCCCTCCACTTT. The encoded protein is CASSEGQPNSPLHF.

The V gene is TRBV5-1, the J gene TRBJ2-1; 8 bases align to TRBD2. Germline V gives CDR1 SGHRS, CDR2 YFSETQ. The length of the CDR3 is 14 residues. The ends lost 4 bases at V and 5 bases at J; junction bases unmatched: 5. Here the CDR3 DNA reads TGCGCCAGCAGCGTTACTAGCGGAGACAATGAGCAGTTCTTC. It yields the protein CASSVTSGDNEQFF.

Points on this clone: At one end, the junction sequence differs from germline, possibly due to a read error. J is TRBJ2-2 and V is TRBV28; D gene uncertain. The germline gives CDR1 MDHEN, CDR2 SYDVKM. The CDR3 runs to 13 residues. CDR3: CASITGNTGELFF. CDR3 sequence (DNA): TGTGCAAGCATCACGGGGAACACCGGGGAGCTGTTTTTT.

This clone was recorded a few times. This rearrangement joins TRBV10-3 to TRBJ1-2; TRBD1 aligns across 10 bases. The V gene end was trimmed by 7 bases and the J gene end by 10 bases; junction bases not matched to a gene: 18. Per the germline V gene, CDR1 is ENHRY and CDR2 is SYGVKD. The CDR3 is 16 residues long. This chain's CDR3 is CAITQGQGMEEFPYTF. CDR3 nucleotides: TGTGCCATCACCCAGGGACAGGGGATGGAAGAATTTCCCTACACCTTC.

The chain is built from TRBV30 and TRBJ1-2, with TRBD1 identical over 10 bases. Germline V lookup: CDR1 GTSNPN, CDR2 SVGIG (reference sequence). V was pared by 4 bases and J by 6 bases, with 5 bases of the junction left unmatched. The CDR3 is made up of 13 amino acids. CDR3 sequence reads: CAWNSGTGDGYTF. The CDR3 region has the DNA TGTGCCTGGAACTCCGGGACAGGGGATGGCTACACCTTC.

The CDR3 sequence: CASSLNRDTEAFF. The CDR3 nucleotides read TGTGCCAGCAGTTTAAACAGGGACACTGAAGCTTTCTTT. The rearrangement joins TRBV27 to TRBJ1-1; D is perhaps TRBD1 (6 bases). The germline gives CDR1 MNHEY, CDR2 SMNVEV (reference sequence). Trimming took off 2 bases at V and 3 bases at J, with 7 bases between the two ends. This CDR3 is built from 13 residues.

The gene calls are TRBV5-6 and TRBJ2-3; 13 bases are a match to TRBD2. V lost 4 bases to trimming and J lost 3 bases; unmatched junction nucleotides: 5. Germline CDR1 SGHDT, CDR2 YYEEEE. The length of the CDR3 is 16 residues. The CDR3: CASSKLAGGGTDTQYF. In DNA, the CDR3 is TGTGCCAGCAGCAAACTAGCGGGAGGGGGAACAGATACGCAGTATTTT.

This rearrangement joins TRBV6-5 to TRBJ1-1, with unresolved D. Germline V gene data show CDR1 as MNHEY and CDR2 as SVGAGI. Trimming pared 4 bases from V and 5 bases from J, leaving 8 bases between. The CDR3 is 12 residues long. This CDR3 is CASSFLGTEAFF. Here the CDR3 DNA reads TGTGCCAGCAGTTTCCTCGGTACTGAAGCTTTCTTT.

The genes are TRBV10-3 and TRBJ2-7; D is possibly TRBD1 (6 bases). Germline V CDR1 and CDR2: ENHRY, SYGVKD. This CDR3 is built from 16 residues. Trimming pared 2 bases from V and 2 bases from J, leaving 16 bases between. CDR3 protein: CAISEVRTGSTYEQYF. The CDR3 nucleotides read TGTGCCATCAGTGAGGTACGAACAGGGTCCACCTACGAGCAGTACTTC.

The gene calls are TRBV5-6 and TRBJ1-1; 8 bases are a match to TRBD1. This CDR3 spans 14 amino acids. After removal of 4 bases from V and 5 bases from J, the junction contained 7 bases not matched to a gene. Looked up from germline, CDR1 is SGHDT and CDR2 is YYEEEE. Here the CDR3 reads CASSLRQGRTEAFF. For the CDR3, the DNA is TGTGCCAGCAGCCTCAGACAGGGGAGGACTGAAGCTTTCTTT.

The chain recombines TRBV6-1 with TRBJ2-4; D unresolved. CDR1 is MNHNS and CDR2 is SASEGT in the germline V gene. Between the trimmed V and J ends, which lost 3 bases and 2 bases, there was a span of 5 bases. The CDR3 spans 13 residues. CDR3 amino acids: CASSERTKNIQYF. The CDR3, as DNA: TGTGCCAGCAGTGAGAGGACCAAAAACATTCAGTACTTC.

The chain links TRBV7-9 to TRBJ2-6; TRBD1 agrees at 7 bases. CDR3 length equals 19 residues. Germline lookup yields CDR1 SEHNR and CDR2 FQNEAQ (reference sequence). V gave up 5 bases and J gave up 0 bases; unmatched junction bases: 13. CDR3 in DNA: TGTGCCAGCAGCCGCGCCCCGGGACAGCGAAACTCTGGGGCCAACGTCCTGACTTTC. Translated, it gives CASSRAPGQRNSGANVLTF.

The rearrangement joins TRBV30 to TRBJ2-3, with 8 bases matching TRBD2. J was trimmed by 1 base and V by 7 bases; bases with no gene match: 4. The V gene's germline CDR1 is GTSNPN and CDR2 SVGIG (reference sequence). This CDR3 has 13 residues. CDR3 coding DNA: TGTGCCTCAGCGGGAGATGGCACAGATACGCAGTATTTT. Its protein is CASAGDGTDTQYF.

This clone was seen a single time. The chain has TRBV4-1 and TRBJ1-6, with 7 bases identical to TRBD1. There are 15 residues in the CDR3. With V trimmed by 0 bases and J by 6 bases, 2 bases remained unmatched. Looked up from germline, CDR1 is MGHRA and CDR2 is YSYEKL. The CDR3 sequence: CASSQEGQANSPLHF. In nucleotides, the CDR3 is TGCGCCAGCAGCCAAGAAGGACAGGCTAATTCACCCCTCCACTTT.

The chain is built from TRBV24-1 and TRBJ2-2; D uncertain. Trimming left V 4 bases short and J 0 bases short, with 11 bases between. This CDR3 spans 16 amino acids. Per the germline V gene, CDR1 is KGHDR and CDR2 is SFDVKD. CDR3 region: CATSDARQANTGELFF. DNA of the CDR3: TGTGCCACCAGTGACGCCCGTCAAGCGAACACCGGGGAGCTGTTTTTT.

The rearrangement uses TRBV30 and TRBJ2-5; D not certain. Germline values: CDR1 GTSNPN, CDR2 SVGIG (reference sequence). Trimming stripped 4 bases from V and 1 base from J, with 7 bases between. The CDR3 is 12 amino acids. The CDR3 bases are TGTGCCTGGAAACAGACCCAAGAGACCCAGTACTTC. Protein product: CAWKQTQETQYF.

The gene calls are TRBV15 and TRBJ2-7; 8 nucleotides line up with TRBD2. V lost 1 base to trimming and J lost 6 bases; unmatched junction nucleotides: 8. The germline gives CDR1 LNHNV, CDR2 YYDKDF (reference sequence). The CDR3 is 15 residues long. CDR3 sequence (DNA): TGTGCCACCAGCAGAGTCTTAGCGGGAAAGGGCGAGCAGTACTTC. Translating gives CATSRVLAGKGEQYF.

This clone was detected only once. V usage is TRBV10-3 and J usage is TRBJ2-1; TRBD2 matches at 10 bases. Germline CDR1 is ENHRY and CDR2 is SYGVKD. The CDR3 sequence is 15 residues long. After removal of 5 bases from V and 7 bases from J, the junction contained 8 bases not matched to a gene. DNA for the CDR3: TGTGCCATCAGTAATCTAGCGGGAGTGGGGAATGAGCAGTTCTTC. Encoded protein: CAISNLAGVGNEQFF.

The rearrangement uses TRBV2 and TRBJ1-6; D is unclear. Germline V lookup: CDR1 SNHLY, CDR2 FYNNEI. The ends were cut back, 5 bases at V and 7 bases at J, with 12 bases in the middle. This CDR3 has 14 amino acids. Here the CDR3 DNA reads TGTGCCAGCAGTCCAACGGCGGGGAATTCACCCCTCCACTTT. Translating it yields CASSPTAGNSPLHF.

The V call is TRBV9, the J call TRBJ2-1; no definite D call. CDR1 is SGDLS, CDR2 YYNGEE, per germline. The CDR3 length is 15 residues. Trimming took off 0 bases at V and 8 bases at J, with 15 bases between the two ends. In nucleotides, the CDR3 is TGTGCCAGCAGCGTAGTTTCTGGATGGAGCGATGAGCAGTTCTTC. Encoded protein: CASSVVSGWSDEQFF.

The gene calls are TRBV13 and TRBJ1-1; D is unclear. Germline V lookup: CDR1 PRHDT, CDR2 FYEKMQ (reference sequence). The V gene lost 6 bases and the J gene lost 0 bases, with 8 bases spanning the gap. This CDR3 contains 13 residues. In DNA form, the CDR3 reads TGTGCCAGCAGAACATCTATGAACACTGAAGCTTTCTTT. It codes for CASRTSMNTEAFF.

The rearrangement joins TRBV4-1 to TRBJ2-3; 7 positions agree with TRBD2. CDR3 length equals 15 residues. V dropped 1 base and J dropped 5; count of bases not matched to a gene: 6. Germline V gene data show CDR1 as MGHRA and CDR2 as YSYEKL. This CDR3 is CASSQGELAVDTQYF. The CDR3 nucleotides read TGCGCCAGCAGCCAAGGAGAGCTAGCGGTAGATACGCAGTATTTT.

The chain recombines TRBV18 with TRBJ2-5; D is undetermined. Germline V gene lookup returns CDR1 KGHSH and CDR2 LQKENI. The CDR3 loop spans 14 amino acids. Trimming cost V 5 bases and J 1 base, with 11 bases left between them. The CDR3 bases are TGTGCCAGCTCAAACGGACGGATCCAAGAGACCCAGTACTTC. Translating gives CASSNGRIQETQYF.

CDR3 residues: CASGGTSGSGPNTGELFF. The CDR3 DNA follows: TGTGCTAGTGGAGGGACTAGCGGGAGCGGCCCGAACACCGGGGAGCTGTTTTTT. The chain recombines TRBV12-5 with TRBJ2-2, with 14 bases aligning to TRBD2. The germline V gene has CDR1 LGHNT and CDR2 FRNRAP. The CDR3 consists of 18 residues. V lost 6 bases, J lost 0 bases, and 6 bases stayed unmatched.

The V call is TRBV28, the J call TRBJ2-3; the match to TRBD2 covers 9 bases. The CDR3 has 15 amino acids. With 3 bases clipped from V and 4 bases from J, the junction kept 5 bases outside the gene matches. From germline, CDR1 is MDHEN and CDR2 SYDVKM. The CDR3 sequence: CASSFSGSGADTQYF. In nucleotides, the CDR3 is TGTGCCAGCAGTTTTAGCGGGAGTGGGGCAGATACGCAGTATTTT.

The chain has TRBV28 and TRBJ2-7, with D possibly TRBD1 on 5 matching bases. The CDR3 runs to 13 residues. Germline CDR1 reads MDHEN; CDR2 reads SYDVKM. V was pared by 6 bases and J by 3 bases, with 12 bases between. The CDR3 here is CASRAGRSYEQYF. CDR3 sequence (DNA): TGTGCCAGCAGGGCAGGGCGGAGCTACGAGCAGTACTTC. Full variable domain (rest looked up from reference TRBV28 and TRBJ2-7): DVKVTQSSRYLVKRTGEKVFLECVQDMDHENMFWYRQDPGLGLRLIYFSYDVKMKEKGDIPEGYSVSREKKERFSLILESASTNQTSMYLCASRAGRSYEQYFGPGTRLTVT.